The 13 T cell receptor beta chains below were found in one sample sequenced in a study of PD-1 blockade in classical Hodgkin lymphoma (dated by TCRdb to 2018 to 2020). The sample's time point label, decoded: cycle 1 day 1 (C1D1), immediately before nivolumab initiation. Relapse after autologous stem cell transplantation had occurred in all trial patients, and cohorts A, B and C were distinguished by prior brentuximab vedotin exposure. The receptor library was made with the immunoSEQ multiplex PCR assay. What TCRdb holds here is the immuneACCESS table cut down to in-frame rearrangements. Part of the clones is not present; checked against another copy, under half of the missing clones reflect an unresolved V gene, and the others are unexplained. The sample table holds roughly 42,000 clones, of which 65% to 80% were seen once. Approximately 20% of the sample lies in the top ten. The input for sequencing was peripheral blood mononuclear cells (PBMCs), taken at baseline. Receptors originate from a human donor with classical Hodgkin lymphoma.

The chain combines TRBV19 with TRBJ2-2; 10 nucleotides agree with TRBD2. CDR3 length equals 13 residues. Germline V gene lookup returns CDR1 LNHDA and CDR2 SQIVND (reference sequence). With V trimmed by 9 bases and J by 8 bases, 6 bases remained unmatched. CDR3 nucleotides: TGTGCCAGCCTCACTAGCGGGATAGGGGAGCTGTTTTTT. Residues: CASLTSGIGELFF.

J is TRBJ1-1 and V is TRBV2; tentatively, D is TRBD1 (5 bases). The CDR3 consists of 11 residues. Per the germline V gene, CDR1 is SNHLY and CDR2 is FYNNEI. The ends were cut back, 8 bases at V and 11 bases at J, with 15 bases in the middle. CDR3 sequence (DNA): TGTGCCAGCGGTAGAGGGGTAGGCGCTTTCTTT. Amino acid sequence: CASGRGVGAFF.

This chain uses TRBV2 with TRBJ1-5; weak D call: TRBD1 (6 bases). CDR1 and CDR2 (germline): SNHLY, FYNNEI. CDR3 length equals 13 residues. V lost 4 bases and J lost 4, with 8 bases in between. Written as DNA, the CDR3 is TGTGCCAGCAGTGGACAGGCTAATCAGCCCCAGCATTTT. It specifies CASSGQANQPQHF.

This clone showed up just once. The rearrangement links TRBV27 to TRBJ1-1; D gene unclear. CDR1 is MNHEY, CDR2 SMNVEV, per germline (reference sequence). CDR3 length: 13 residues. V was trimmed by 11 bases and J by 3 bases, leaving 16 bases between them. The CDR3, as DNA: TGTGCCTCTCAAGGGCAAATGGACACTGAAGCTTTCTTT. The encoded protein is CASQGQMDTEAFF.

The chain is built from TRBV27 and TRBJ1-6, with 10 bases lining up with TRBD1. CDR3 length equals 15 residues. Germline CDR1 MNHEY, CDR2 SMNVEV (reference sequence). V lost 8 bases and J lost 5; bases outside the gene matches: 6. Written as DNA, the CDR3 is TGTGCCAGCCGGCCGGGGACAGGGGATAATTCACCCCTCCACTTT. It yields the protein CASRPGTGDNSPLHF.

The chain carries TRBV19 and TRBJ2-7, with 10 bases matching TRBD2. V dropped 6 bases and J dropped 7; count of bases not matched to a gene: 9. The CDR3 is 14 amino acids. Germline CDR1 and CDR2: LNHDA and SQIVND (reference sequence). The CDR3 region has the DNA TGTGCCAGTAGCTCCGGGACTAGCGTTGGTGAGCAGTACTTC. Protein sequence: CASSSGTSVGEQYF.

V usage is TRBV5-6 and J usage is TRBJ1-2; no definite D call. Germline V gene sequence: CDR1 SGHDT, CDR2 YYEEEE. V lost 4 bases to trimming and J lost 4 bases, with 14 bases between them. CDR3 length equals 14 residues. The CDR3 DNA sequence: TGTGCCAGCAGCCAGGACGCGGTCGGCTATGGCTACACCTTC. As protein: CASSQDAVGYGYTF.

In its sample, this clone was seen a few times. V and J are TRBV5-1 and TRBJ2-1; 14 positions match TRBD2. V lost 4 bases to trimming and J lost 6 bases; unmatched junction nucleotides: 3. Looked up from germline, CDR1 is SGHRS and CDR2 is YFSETQ. CDR3 length: 15 amino acids. The CDR3 region is CASSIGTSGGNEQFF. The CDR3 DNA reads as TGCGCCAGCAGCATCGGGACTAGCGGGGGCAATGAGCAGTTCTTC.

The chain recombines TRBV7-9 with TRBJ1-1; TRBD1 might be the D (5 bases). Looked up from germline, CDR1 is SEHNR and CDR2 is FQNEAQ (reference sequence). Trimming left V 2 bases short and J 7 bases short, with 20 bases between. The CDR3 is made up of 16 amino acids. The CDR3 DNA is TGTGCCAGCAGCTTAACCCCAACTCAGGGAGGCGGTGAAGCTTTCTTT. It yields the protein CASSLTPTQGGGEAFF.

This rearrangement joins TRBV18 to TRBJ2-7; 9 bases line up with TRBD1. This CDR3 is built from 14 residues. J gave up 2 bases and V 3 bases, and 2 bases lay outside the gene matches. The germline gives CDR1 KGHSH, CDR2 LQKENI. The CDR3 sequence: CASSPGTGTYEQYF. In nucleotides, the CDR3 is TGTGCCAGCTCACCCGGGACAGGGACCTACGAGCAGTACTTC.

This chain joins TRBV5-5 and TRBJ1-4; perhaps TRBD1 as D (5 bases). The ends were cut back, 4 bases at V and 0 bases at J, with 10 bases in the middle. This CDR3 spans 15 amino acids. CDR1 is SGHKS and CDR2 is YYEKEE in the germline V gene (reference sequence). The CDR3: CASSLETATNEKLFF. The CDR3 bases are TGTGCCAGCAGCCTAGAGACAGCAACTAATGAAAAACTGTTTTTT.

V gene TRBV6-1 combines with J gene TRBJ2-2, with D possibly being TRBD1 (5 bases). The CDR3 consists of 15 residues. Looked up from germline, CDR1 is MNHNS and CDR2 is SASEGT. The V end was cut by 2 bases, the J end by 0 bases, with 7 bases between. Here the CDR3 reads CASSERGPNTGELFF. The DNA for the CDR3 is TGTGCCAGCAGTGAAAGGGGTCCGAACACCGGGGAGCTGTTTTTT.

V is TRBV5-1 and J is TRBJ2-7, with 14 nucleotides matching TRBD2. The ends lost 2 bases at V and 5 bases at J; junction bases unmatched: 12. Germline V gives CDR1 SGHRS, CDR2 YFSETQ. This CDR3 comprises 18 residues. CDR3 sequence: CASSLVAGGTSGRDEQYF. Here the CDR3 DNA reads TGCGCCAGCAGCTTAGTGGCGGGCGGGACTAGCGGGAGAGACGAGCAGTACTTC.